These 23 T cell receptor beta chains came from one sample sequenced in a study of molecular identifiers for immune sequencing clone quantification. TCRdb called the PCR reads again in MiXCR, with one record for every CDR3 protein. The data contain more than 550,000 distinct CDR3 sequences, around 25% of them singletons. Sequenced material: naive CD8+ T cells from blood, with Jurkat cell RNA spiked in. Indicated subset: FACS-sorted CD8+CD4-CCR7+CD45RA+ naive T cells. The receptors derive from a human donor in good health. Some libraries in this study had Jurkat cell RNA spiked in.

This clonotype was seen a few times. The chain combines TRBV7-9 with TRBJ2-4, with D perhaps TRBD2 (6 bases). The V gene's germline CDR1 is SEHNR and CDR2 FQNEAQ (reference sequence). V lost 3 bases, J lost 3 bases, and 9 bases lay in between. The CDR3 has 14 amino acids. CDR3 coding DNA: TGTGCCAGCAGCTTCTGGGAGGACAAAAACATTCAGTACTTC. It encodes CASSFWEDKNIQYF.

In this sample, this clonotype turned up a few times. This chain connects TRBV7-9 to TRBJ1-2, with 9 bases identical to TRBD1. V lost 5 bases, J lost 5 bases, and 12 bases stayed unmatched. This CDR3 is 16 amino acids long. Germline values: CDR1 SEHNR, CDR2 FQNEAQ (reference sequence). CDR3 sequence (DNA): TGTGCCAGCAGCCCCTGGACAGGGGCAGTGGGTTATGGCTACACCTTC. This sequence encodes CASSPWTGAVGYGYTF. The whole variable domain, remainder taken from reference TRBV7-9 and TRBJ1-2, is DTGVSQNPRHKITKRGQNVTFRCDPISEHNRLYWYRQTLGQGPEFLTYFQNEAQLEKSRLLSDRFSAERPKGSFSTLEIQRTEQGDSAMYLCASSPWTGAVGYGYTFGSGTRLTVV.

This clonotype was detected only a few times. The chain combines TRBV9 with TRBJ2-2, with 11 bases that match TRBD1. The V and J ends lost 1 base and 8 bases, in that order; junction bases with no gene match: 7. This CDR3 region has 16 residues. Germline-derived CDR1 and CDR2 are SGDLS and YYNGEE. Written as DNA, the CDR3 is TGTGCCAGCAGCGTACCCGGGACAGGGGGATTGGGGGAGCTGTTTTTT. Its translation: CASSVPGTGGLGELFF.

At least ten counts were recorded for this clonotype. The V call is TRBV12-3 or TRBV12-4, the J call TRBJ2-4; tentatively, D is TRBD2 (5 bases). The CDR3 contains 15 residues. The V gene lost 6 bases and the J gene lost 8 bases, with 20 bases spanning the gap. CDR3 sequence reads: CASSPAGPSPHIQYF. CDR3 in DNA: TGTGCCAGCAGCCCTGCGGGCCCATCCCCGCACATTCAGTACTTC.

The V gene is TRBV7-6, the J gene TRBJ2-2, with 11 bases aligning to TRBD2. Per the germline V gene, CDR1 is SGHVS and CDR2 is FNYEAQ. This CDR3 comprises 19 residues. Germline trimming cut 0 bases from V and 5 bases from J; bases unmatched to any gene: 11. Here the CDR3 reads CASSLAPWVAGGETGELFF. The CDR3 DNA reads TGTGCCAGCAGCTTAGCGCCATGGGTAGCGGGAGGGGAGACCGGGGAGCTGTTTTTT.

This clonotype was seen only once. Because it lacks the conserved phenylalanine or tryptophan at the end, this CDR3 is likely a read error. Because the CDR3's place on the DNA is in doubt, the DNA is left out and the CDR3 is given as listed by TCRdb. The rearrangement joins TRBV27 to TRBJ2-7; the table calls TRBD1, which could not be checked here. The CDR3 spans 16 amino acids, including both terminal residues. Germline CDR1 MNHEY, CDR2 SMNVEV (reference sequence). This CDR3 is CASSPIAGTGVYAQSS.

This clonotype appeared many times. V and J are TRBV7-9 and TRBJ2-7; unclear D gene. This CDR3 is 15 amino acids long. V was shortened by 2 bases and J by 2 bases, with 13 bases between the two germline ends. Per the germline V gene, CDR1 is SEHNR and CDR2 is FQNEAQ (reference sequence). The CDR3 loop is CASSLSSGPTYEQYF. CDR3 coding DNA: TGTGCCAGCAGCTTAAGTTCTGGCCCCACCTACGAGCAGTACTTC. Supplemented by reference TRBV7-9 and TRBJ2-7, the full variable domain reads DTGVSQNPRHKITKRGQNVTFRCDPISEHNRLYWYRQTLGQGPEFLTYFQNEAQLEKSRLLSDRFSAERPKGSFSTLEIQRTEQGDSAMYLCASSLSSGPTYEQYFGPGTRLTVT.

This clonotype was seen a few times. CDR3 in DNA: TGTGCCAGCAGCTCTTCTACAGGGATATACTATGGCTACACCTTC. Protein: CASSSSTGIYYGYTF. The chain is built from TRBV7-9 and TRBJ1-2; TRBD1 is a possible D gene (6 bases). V lost 4 bases, J lost 3 bases, and 15 bases lay in between. The CDR3 runs to 15 residues. Germline V gives CDR1 SEHNR, CDR2 FQNEAQ (reference sequence).

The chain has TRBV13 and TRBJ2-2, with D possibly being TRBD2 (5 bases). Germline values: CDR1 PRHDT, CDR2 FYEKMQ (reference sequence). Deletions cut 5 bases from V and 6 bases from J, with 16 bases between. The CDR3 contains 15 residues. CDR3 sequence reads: CASSPDTASPGELFF. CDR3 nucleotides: TGTGCCAGCAGCCCTGATACAGCTAGCCCCGGGGAGCTGTTTTTT.

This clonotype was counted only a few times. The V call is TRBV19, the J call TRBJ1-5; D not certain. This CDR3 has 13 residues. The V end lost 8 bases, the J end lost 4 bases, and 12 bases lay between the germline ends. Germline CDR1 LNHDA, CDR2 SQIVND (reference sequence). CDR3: CASWDRGNQPQHF. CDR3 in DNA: TGTGCCAGTTGGGATCGGGGTAATCAGCCCCAGCATTTT.

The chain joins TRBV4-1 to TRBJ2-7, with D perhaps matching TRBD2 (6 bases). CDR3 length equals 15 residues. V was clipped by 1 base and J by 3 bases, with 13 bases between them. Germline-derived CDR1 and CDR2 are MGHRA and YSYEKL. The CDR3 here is CASSQGRLGDYEQYF. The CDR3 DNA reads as TGCGCCAGCAGCCAAGGGAGACTAGGGGACTACGAGCAGTACTTC.

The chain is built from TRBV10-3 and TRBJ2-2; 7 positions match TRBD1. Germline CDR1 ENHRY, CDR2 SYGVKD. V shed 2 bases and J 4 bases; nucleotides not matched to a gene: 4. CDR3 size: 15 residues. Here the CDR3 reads CAISEGQDLTGELFF. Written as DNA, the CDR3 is TGTGCCATCAGTGAGGGACAGGACCTCACCGGGGAGCTGTTTTTT.

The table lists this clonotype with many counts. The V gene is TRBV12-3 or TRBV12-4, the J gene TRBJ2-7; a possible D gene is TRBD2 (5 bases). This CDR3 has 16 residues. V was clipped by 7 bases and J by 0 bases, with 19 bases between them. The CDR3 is CASTLDSIHSSYEQYF. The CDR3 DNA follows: TGTGCCAGCACCCTGGACTCCATTCATAGCTCCTACGAGCAGTACTTC.

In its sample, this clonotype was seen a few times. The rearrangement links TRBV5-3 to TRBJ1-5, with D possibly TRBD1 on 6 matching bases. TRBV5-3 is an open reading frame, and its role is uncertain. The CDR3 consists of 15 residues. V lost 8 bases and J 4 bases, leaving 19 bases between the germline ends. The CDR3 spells CASSPNRQENQPQHF. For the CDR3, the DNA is TGTGCCAGCAGCCCAAATCGACAGGAGAATCAGCCCCAGCATTTT.

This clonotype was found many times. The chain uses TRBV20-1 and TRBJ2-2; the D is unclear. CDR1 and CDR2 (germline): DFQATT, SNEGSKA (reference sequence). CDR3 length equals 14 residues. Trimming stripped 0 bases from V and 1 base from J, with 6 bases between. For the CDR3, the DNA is TGCAGTGCTAGAGATCTGGGGAACACCGGGGAGCTGTTTTTT. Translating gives CSARDLGNTGELFF.

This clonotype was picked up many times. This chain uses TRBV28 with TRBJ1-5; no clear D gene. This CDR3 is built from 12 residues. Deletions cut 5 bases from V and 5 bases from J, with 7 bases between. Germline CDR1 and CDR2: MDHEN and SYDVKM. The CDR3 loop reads CASSTTYQPQHF. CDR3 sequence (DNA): TGTGCCAGCAGTACTACCTATCAGCCCCAGCATTTT.

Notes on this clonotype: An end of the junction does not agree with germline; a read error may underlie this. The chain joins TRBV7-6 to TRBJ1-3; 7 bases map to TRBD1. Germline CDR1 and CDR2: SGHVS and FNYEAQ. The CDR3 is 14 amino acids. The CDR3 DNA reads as TGTGCCAGCAGCCCCGGGACAGTGCTAAACTCCATATATTTT. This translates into CASSPGTVLNSIYF.

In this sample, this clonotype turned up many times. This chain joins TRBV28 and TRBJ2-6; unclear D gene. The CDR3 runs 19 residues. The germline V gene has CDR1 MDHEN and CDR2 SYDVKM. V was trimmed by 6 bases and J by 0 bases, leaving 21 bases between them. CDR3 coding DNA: TGTGCCAGCAGAAGCGTTTCCGAGACGAAGCGCTCTGGGGCCAACGTCCTGACTTTC. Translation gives CASRSVSETKRSGANVLTF.

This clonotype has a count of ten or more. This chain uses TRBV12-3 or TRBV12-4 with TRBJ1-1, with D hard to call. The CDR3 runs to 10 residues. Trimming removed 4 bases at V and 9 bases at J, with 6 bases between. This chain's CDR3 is CASSWEKAFF. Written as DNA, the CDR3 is TGTGCCAGCAGTTGGGAAAAAGCTTTCTTT.

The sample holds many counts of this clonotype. CDR3 sequence (DNA): TGTGCCAGCAGCACCCGACGAACAAGCAGTGAAAAACTGTTTTTT. Translation: CASSTRRTSSEKLFF. This chain uses TRBV3-1 with TRBJ1-4; D is unresolved. Trimming took off 5 bases at V and 7 bases at J, with 17 bases between the two ends. The CDR3 length is 15 residues. Germline values: CDR1 LGHDT, CDR2 YNNKEL (reference sequence).

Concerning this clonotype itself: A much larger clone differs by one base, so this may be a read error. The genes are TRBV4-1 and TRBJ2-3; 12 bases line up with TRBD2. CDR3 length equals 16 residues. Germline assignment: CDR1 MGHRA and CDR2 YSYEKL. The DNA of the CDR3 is TGCGCCGGCAGCCAACGGACTAGCGGGACCACAGATACGCAGTATTTT. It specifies CAGSQRTSGTTDTQYF.

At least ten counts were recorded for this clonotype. The DNA for the CDR3 is TGTGCCACCAGCAGTTTAGCGGGAGTTTTCACAGATACGCAGTATTTT. It specifies CATSSLAGVFTDTQYF. This sequence joins TRBV15 and TRBJ2-3; TRBD2 matches at 9 bases. The germline gives CDR1 LNHNV, CDR2 YYDKDF (reference sequence). V dropped 3 bases and J dropped 2; count of bases not matched to a gene: 6. The length of the CDR3 is 16 residues.

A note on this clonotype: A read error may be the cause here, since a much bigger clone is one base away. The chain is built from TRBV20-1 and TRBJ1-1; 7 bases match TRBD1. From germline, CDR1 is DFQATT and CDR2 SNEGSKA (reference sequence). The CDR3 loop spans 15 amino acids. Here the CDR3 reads CSARETGSMNTEASF. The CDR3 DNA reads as TGCAGTGCTAGAGAGACAGGGAGCATGAACACTGAAGCTTCCTTT.